This entry lists 23 T cell receptor beta chains sequenced from one sample in a study of blood T cells in healthy people across ages. PCR was performed a second time for about 7 to 11 cycles using a sample-barcoded 5' primer and a J-beta primer mix. One entry per CDR3 protein, called by TCRdb with MiXCR from the 5' RACE reads. Counted here are about a million distinct CDR3 sequences, 45% to 50% occurring once; the ten biggest clones make up under 15%. The source material was blood. The receptors were gathered from a young man in good health.

The table lists this clonotype with a few counts. The chain combines TRBV7-2 with TRBJ2-7, with TRBD2 identical over 8 bases. This CDR3 comprises 15 residues. Losses at the gene ends were 5 bases for V and 0 bases for J; bases not matched to a gene: 6. Germline loops: CDR1 SGHTA, CDR2 FQGNSA. Here the CDR3 reads CASSRSGVSSYEQYF. The CDR3 DNA reads as TGTGCCAGCAGCCGTAGCGGGGTTAGCTCCTACGAGCAGTACTTC. Drawing the rest from reference TRBV7-2 and TRBJ2-7, the complete variable domain is GAGVSQSPSNKVTEKGKDVELRCDPISGHTALYWYRQSLGQGLEFLIYFQGNSAPDKSGLPSDRFSAERTGGSVSTLTIQRTQQEDSAVYLCASSRSGVSSYEQYFGPGTRLTVT.

This clonotype is a singleton in its sample. This rearrangement joins TRBV11-2 to TRBJ2-7; D assignment may be TRBD1 or TRBD2 (5 bases each). The closer fit of TRBJ2-5 to the DNA end suggests the J call may be wrong. Per the germline V gene, CDR1 is SGHAT and CDR2 is FQNNGV. CDR3 length: 14 residues. CDR3 bases: TGTGCCAGCAGCTCCGTCCAGGGCGGGGAGACCCAGTACTTC. This codes for CASSSVQGGETQYF.

The CDR3 bases are TGCGCCAGCAGCCAAGGCCCATCGGGTAGGGGATCCTACGAGCAGTACTTC. This gives the protein CASSQGPSGRGSYEQYF. The rearrangement joins TRBV4-3 to TRBJ2-7, with D tentatively TRBD1 (5 bases). The germline V gene has CDR1 LGHNA and CDR2 YSLEER. This CDR3 comprises 17 residues. Trimming removed 1 base from V and 1 base from J, with 17 bases in between.

This rearrangement joins TRBV29-1 to TRBJ2-3, with 7 bases that match TRBD2. Germline loops: CDR1 SQVTM, CDR2 ANQGSEA. V lost 7 bases, J lost 6 bases, and 10 bases stayed unmatched. The CDR3 runs to 13 residues. DNA for the CDR3: TGCAGCGGTGTCGGGACTAAGGCCGATACGCAGTATTTT. Encoded protein: CSGVGTKADTQYF.

The J gene is TRBJ2-5, the V gene TRBV7-9; D is unclear. The CDR3 covers 15 residues. Germline lookup yields CDR1 SEHNR and CDR2 FQNEAQ (reference sequence). The ends were cut back, 10 bases at V and 0 bases at J, with 18 bases in the middle. The CDR3 bases are TGTGCCACCACCCGTCCCCTGGGGTACCAAGAGACCCAGTACTTC. It translates to CATTRPLGYQETQYF.

This rearrangement joins TRBV7-2 to TRBJ2-1; 11 bases match TRBD2. After removal of 4 bases from V and 7 bases from J, the junction contained 9 bases not matched to a gene. The CDR3 is made up of 16 amino acids. Germline CDR1 reads SGHTA; CDR2 reads FQGNSA. CDR3: CASSSRASGGRNEQFF. The CDR3 region has the DNA TGTGCCAGCAGCTCTCGCGCTAGCGGGGGGCGGAATGAGCAGTTCTTC.

This clonotype was observed a handful of times. The CDR3 nucleotides read TGTGCCAGCAGTTTAACAGGGGGAACTAACTATGGCTACACCTTC. It codes for CASSLTGGTNYGYTF. The gene calls are TRBV6-5 and TRBJ1-2, with 8 positions matching TRBD1. Looked up from germline, CDR1 is MNHEY and CDR2 is SVGAGI. The CDR3 is 15 amino acids. Germline trimming cut 4 bases from V and 0 bases from J; bases unmatched to any gene: 4.

Points on this clonotype: Relative to the germline gene, one junction end is altered; a read error may explain this. The V call is TRBV29-1, the J call TRBJ2-3, with 8 bases identical to TRBD1. Per the germline V gene, CDR1 is SQVTM and CDR2 is ANQGSEA. The CDR3 has 16 residues. The CDR3 coding sequence is TGCAGCGTCCTAGAGGGTCGCAGGGGGCGCACGGATACGCAGTATTTT. It specifies CSVLEGRRGRTDTQYF.

The CDR3 here is CASISPRRAFF. CDR3 coding DNA: TGTGCCAGCATTAGCCCTCGCCGGGCTTTCTTT. V usage is TRBV27 and J usage is TRBJ1-1; D gene uncertain. Trimming removed 7 bases at V and 11 bases at J, with 14 bases between. Germline V gene lookup returns CDR1 MNHEY and CDR2 SMNVEV (reference sequence). There are 11 residues in the CDR3.

This clonotype was recorded only once. This chain links TRBV9 with TRBJ2-1; the D gene is possibly TRBD2 (5 bases). V shed 3 bases and J shed 13 bases, with 23 bases lying between them. Germline assignment: CDR1 SGDLS and CDR2 YYNGEE. The CDR3 totals 15 residues. The CDR3 protein is CASSAGPGIQETQFF. For the CDR3, the DNA is TGTGCCAGCAGCGCCGGACCCGGGATCCAAGAGACCCAGTTCTTC.

This clonotype appeared a few times. For the CDR3, the DNA is TGTGCCAGCACCAACCGAATTGGACTAGCGGGGTACGAGCAGTACTTC. Protein product: CASTNRIGLAGYEQYF. The V call is TRBV6-2 or TRBV6-3, the J call TRBJ2-7, with TRBD2 identical over 12 bases. There are 16 residues in the CDR3. Trimming at V came to 7 bases and at J to 4 bases, leaving 11 bases not matched to a gene. In germline, CDR1 is MNHEY, CDR2 SVGEGT.

This clonotype was picked up a small number of times. The chain couples TRBV6-2 or TRBV6-3 to TRBJ2-1, with 7 bases that match TRBD2. From germline, CDR1 is MNHEY and CDR2 SVGEGT. The CDR3 runs to 14 residues. Trimming took 8 bases from V and 4 from J; bases not matched to a gene: 8. The CDR3 DNA reads as TGTGCCAGCCTAGCGGTCCCGCCTTACAATGAGCAGTTCTTC. Its translation: CASLAVPPYNEQFF.

The chain joins TRBV6-4 to TRBJ2-3, with D unresolved. V was clipped by 2 bases and J by 1 base, with 7 bases between them. CDR1 is MRHNA and CDR2 is SNTAGT in the germline V gene. The CDR3 runs 14 residues. The CDR3 DNA is TGTGCCAGCAGTGACGGGGTGGGCACAGATACGCAGTATTTT. Translated: CASSDGVGTDTQYF.

The gene calls are TRBV29-1 and TRBJ1-2; no definite D call. CDR1 is SQVTM and CDR2 is ANQGSEA in the germline V gene. This CDR3 contains 12 residues. V was pared by 4 bases and J by 7 bases, with 13 bases between. CDR3 sequence (DNA): TGCAGCGTTGGACACTACGAGGGTGGCTACACCTTC. Its translation is CSVGHYEGGYTF.

The chain recombines TRBV5-1 with TRBJ2-7; D gene ambiguous. CDR3 length: 14 residues. Per the germline V gene, CDR1 is SGHRS and CDR2 is YFSETQ. The germline V and J ends were trimmed by 2 bases and 0 bases, with 9 bases remaining between them. Written as DNA, the CDR3 is TGCGCCAGCAGCTTTCAGCAACGCTCCTACGAGCAGTACTTC. Translated, it gives CASSFQQRSYEQYF.

This sequence joins TRBV10-3 and TRBJ2-5, with 7 nucleotides matching TRBD2. The germline CDR1 and CDR2 sequences are ENHRY and SYGVKD. The J segment lost 5 bases and the V segment lost 3 bases, leaving 3 bases of the junction unmatched. The CDR3 contains 13 residues. In DNA, the CDR3 is TGTGCCATCAGTGAAGCGGGGAGGGAGACCCAGTACTTC. It yields the protein CAISEAGRETQYF.

This chain uses TRBV10-3 with TRBJ1-1; 9 bases match TRBD1. V shed 4 bases, J shed 2 bases, and the junction held 14 bases outside the gene matches. CDR1 is ENHRY and CDR2 is SYGVKD in the germline V gene. The CDR3 runs 18 residues. The CDR3 spells CAISGGGPGQGLNTEAFF. The DNA for the CDR3 is TGTGCCATCAGTGGAGGAGGCCCGGGACAGGGCCTCAACACTGAAGCTTTCTTT.

The chain joins TRBV6-5 to TRBJ2-4; 10 bases are a match to TRBD1. The DNA end lines up better with TRBJ2-7; the J call may be wrong. Germline V lookup: CDR1 MNHEY, CDR2 SVGAGI. The CDR3 covers 15 residues. The CDR3 DNA follows: TGTGCCAGCAGTTACCAAGGACAGGGGGGATACGAGCAGTACTTC. As protein: CASSYQGQGGYEQYF.

The V gene is TRBV6-1, the J gene TRBJ2-5; tentatively, D is TRBD2 (5 bases). V was pared by 3 bases and J by 11 bases, with 13 bases between. The CDR3 has 12 amino acids. In germline, CDR1 is MNHNS, CDR2 SASEGT. In DNA, the CDR3 is TGTGCCAGCAGTGACGGTTTAGCGAGGCAGTACTTC. Translating gives CASSDGLARQYF.

This clonotype was recorded a few times. The chain joins TRBV29-1 to TRBJ2-7, with D tentatively TRBD1 (6 bases). V was shortened by 5 bases and J by 2 bases, with 13 bases between the two germline ends. Germline V gene data show CDR1 as SQVTM and CDR2 as ANQGSEA. There are 13 residues in the CDR3. CDR3 in amino acids: CSVQWGPPYEQYF. As DNA, the CDR3 is TGCAGCGTTCAATGGGGGCCCCCCTACGAGCAGTACTTC.

The chain recombines TRBV4-1 with TRBJ2-7; D is unresolved. CDR3 length: 15 amino acids. In germline, CDR1 is MGHRA, CDR2 YSYEKL. Trimming pared 0 bases from V and 0 bases from J, leaving 9 bases between. CDR3 nucleotide sequence: TGCGCCAGCAGCCAAGAGCGTAGGACCTCCTACGAGCAGTACTTC. Translating it yields CASSQERRTSYEQYF.

The chain recombines TRBV13 with TRBJ2-4, with D tentatively TRBD2 (7 bases). The DNA matches TRBJ2-7 better at its end, which makes the J call doubtful. In germline, CDR1 is PRHDT, CDR2 FYEKMQ (reference sequence). CDR3 length: 17 amino acids. In DNA, the CDR3 is TGTGCCAGCAGCCTGGGGCCCCTGCCGGGGGGCTGGTCCGAGCAGTACTTC. It specifies CASSLGPLPGGWSEQYF.

A few counts support this clonotype. An end of the junction does not agree with germline; a read error may underlie this. V usage is TRBV3-1 and J usage is TRBJ1-1; unclear D gene. CDR1 is LGHDT and CDR2 is YNNKEL in the germline V gene (reference sequence). The CDR3 sequence is 13 residues long. CDR3 region: CASSQVRNTEAFF. In nucleotides, the CDR3 is TGCGCCAGCAGCCAAGTGAGGAACACTGAAGCTTTCTTT.